Given below is one T cell receptor beta chain in context. This clonotype was detected only a few times. The specificity of this receptor is unknown. No base quality information exists; no much larger clone differs at one position. These data belong to a study of T-cell reconstitution after alpha-beta-depleted transplantation in children (dated by TCRdb to the mid-2010s). Regarding the research as a whole: Using TCR repertoire profiling, the study followed T-cell immune reconstitution in a quantitative way in children after TCRalphabeta/CD19-depleted allogeneic hematopoietic cell transplantation.

Trimming accounts for 6 bases at V and 2 bases at J, while the number of junction bases matched to no gene is 4. The CDR3 goes from the cysteine to the phenylalanine over 12 residues. Only the CDR3 region is kept as DNA, spanning 36 bases read in frame from base 1. From a lookup of the germline V gene, CDR1 and CDR2 are SQVTM and ANQGSEA. The library was made by PCR. Reads for this sample came from an Illumina HiSeq 2500. TCR libraries were prepared with molecular barcoding, using unique molecular identifiers to normalize TCRbeta repertoire quantification. In-frame beta chains were kept once TCRdb had trimmed the public reads at Q25 with fastp and called clones with MiXCR. Identical CDR3 protein sequences are pooled into one entry, listed with their most common genes and DNA. For this sample there are about 610,000 distinct CDR3 sequences; about 10% appear just once. The ten largest clones capture about 4.3% of the sample.

The material was PBMCs from the stem cell graft donor, obtained from the stem cell graft. The receptor's source is a human donor who donated a stem cell graft to a child with acute myeloid leukemia. The rearranged chain carries TRBV29-1 and TRBJ2-7; 7 bases in the junction line up with TRBD1. The DNA sequence follows: TGCAGCGTAGAGGACAGGCCCTACGAGCAGTACTTC. It translates as CSVEDRPYEQYF.